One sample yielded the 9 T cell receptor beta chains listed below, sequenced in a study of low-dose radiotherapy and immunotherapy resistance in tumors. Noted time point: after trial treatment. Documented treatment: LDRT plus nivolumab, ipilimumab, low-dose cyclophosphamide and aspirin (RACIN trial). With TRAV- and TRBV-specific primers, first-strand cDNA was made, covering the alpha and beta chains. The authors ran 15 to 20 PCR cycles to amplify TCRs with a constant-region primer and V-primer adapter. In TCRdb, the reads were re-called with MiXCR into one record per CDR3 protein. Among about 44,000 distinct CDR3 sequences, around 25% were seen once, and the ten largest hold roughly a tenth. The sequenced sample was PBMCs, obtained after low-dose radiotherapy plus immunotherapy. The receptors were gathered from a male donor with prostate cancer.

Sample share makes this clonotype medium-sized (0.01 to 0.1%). CDR3 bases: TGTGCCAGCAGAACCCCCTCCTACGAGCAGTACTTC. This sequence encodes CASRTPSYEQYF. The chain couples TRBV2 to TRBJ2-7; D is uncertain. This CDR3 comprises 12 residues. The germline gives CDR1 SNHLY, CDR2 FYNNEI. The V gene lost 6 bases and the J gene lost 0 bases, with 6 bases spanning the gap.

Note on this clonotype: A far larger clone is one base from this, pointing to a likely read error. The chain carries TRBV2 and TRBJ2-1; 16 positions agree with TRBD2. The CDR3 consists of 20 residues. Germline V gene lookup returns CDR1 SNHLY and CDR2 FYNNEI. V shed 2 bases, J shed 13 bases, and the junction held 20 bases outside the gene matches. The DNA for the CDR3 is TGTGCCAGCAGTGAATGGGGACTAGCGGGAGGGCCGCCCGGCCAAGAGACCCAGTTCTTC. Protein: CASSEWGLAGGPPGQETQFF.

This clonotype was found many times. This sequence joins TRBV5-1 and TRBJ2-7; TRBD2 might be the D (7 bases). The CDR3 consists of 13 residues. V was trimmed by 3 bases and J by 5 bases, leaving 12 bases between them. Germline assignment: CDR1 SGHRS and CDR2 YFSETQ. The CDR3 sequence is CASSWGGGDEQYF. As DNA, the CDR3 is TGCGCCAGCAGCTGGGGGGGCGGAGACGAGCAGTACTTC.

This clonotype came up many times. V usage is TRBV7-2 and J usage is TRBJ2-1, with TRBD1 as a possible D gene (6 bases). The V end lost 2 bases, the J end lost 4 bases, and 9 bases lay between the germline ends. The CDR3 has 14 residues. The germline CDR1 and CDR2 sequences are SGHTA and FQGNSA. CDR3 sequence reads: CASSLSDRYNEQFF. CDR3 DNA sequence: TGTGCCAGCAGCTTATCTGACAGGTACAATGAGCAGTTCTTC.

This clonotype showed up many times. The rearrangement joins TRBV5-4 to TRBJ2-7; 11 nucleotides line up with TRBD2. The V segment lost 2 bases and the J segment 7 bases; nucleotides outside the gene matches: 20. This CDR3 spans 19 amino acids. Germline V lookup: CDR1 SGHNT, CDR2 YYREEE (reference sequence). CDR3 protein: CASSFAGTSGRRSRGEQYF. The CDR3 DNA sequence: TGTGCCAGCAGCTTCGCCGGGACTAGCGGCAGGAGGTCCCGGGGAGAGCAGTACTTC.

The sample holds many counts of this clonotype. DNA of the CDR3: TGTGCCAGCTCACAAAGTCAGACGACATACGAGCAGTACTTC. Translation gives CASSQSQTTYEQYF. This chain connects TRBV18 to TRBJ2-7; D not certain. V was pared by 4 bases and J by 4 bases, with 14 bases between. The CDR3 sequence is 14 residues long. Germline values: CDR1 KGHSH, CDR2 LQKENI.

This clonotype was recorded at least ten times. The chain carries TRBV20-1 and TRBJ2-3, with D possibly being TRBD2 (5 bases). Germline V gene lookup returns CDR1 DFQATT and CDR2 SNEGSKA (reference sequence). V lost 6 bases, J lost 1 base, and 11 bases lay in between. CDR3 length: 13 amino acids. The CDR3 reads CSAEGSRTDTQYF. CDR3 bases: TGCAGTGCCGAAGGGAGCCGCACAGATACGCAGTATTTT.

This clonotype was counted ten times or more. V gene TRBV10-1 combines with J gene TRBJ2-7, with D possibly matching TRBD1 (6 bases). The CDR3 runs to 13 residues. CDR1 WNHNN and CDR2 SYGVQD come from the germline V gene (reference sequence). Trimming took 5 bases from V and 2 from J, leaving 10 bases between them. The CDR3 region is CASSSGQTYEQYF. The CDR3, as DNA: TGCGCCAGCAGTTCCGGACAGACCTACGAGCAGTACTTC.

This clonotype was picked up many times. The CDR3: CSARTSGAVQETQYF. CDR3 DNA sequence: TGCAGTGCACGTACTAGCGGGGCCGTACAAGAGACCCAGTACTTC. This chain connects TRBV20-1 to TRBJ2-5, with TRBD2 matching 10 bases. V was clipped by 6 bases and J by 2 bases; unmatched bases: 9. The CDR3 is 15 amino acids. Germline loops: CDR1 DFQATT, CDR2 SNEGSKA (reference sequence).